The 27 T cell receptor beta chains below come from one sample, sequenced in a study of human T cells and chemical hapten exposure. Time point given: patch test 1, 2 weeks after DPC sensitization. Treatment in this sample: therapeutic diphenylcyclopropenone sensitization with weekly scalp DPC. Via MiXCR, TCRdb re-called the RACE reads, giving one row per CDR3 protein. The data contain 75,000 to 100,000 distinct CDR3 sequences, 9.5% to 15% of them seen just once; the ten biggest clones take up 2% to 2.5%. The sequences come from whole blood, collected in connection with sensitization to the hapten diphenylcyclopropenone (DPC). These receptors originate from a woman in her 40s with alopecia areata. Some clones in this sample may be carry-over from other donors' samples.

This sequence joins TRBV10-3 and TRBJ2-2; tentatively, D is TRBD1 (5 bases). V lost 7 bases and J 2 bases, leaving 11 bases between the germline ends. Germline assignment: CDR1 ENHRY and CDR2 SYGVKD. This CDR3 has 14 residues. Here the CDR3 DNA reads TGTGCCATCAAGGGCAGGGTCAACACCGGGGAGCTGTTTTTT. Protein: CAIKGRVNTGELFF.

This clonotype was detected a few times. V and J are TRBV18 and TRBJ1-6; D remains unclear. Germline V CDR1 and CDR2: KGHSH, LQKENI. V was shortened by 6 bases and J by 7 bases, with 13 bases between the two germline ends. The CDR3 runs to 14 residues. Written as DNA, the CDR3 is TGTGCCAGCTCCGTCCAGGACTCAAATTCACCCCTCCACTTT. Translating gives CASSVQDSNSPLHF.

V and J are TRBV14 and TRBJ2-3, with D unclear. The CDR3 length is 13 residues. CDR1 is SGHDN and CDR2 is FVKESK in the germline V gene. V lost 0 bases and J 4 bases, leaving 5 bases between the germline ends. CDR3 DNA sequence: TGTGCCAGCAGCCAAGAAGAAGCAGATACGCAGTATTTT. Protein sequence: CASSQEEADTQYF. Combining the CDR3 with reference TRBV14 and TRBJ2-3 gives the whole variable domain EAGVTQFPSHSVIEKGQTVTLRCDPISGHDNLYWYRRVMGKEIKFLLHFVKESKQDESGMPNNRFLAERTGGTYSTLKVQPAELEDSGVYFCASSQEEADTQYFGPGTRLTVL.

Only a few counts were recorded for this clonotype. The chain uses TRBV5-4 and TRBJ2-7; tentative D call: TRBD2 (6 bases). The germline gives CDR1 SGHNT, CDR2 YYREEE (reference sequence). There are 16 residues in the CDR3. The germline V and J ends were trimmed by 4 bases and 0 bases, with 17 bases remaining between them. In DNA, the CDR3 is TGTGCCAGCAGCCCCGCCGGGACTCGAAGCTCCTACGAGCAGTACTTC. Translated: CASSPAGTRSSYEQYF.

The genes are TRBV20-1 and TRBJ2-4; D gene ambiguous. Trimming shortened V by 6 bases and J by 9 bases, and 18 bases separated the two germline ends. Germline loops: CDR1 DFQATT, CDR2 SNEGSKA (reference sequence). This CDR3 is built from 13 residues. The CDR3, as DNA: TGCAGTGCGACGGACCATGGAAATGGCATTCAGTACTTC. Translating it yields CSATDHGNGIQYF.

This clonotype came up a few times. This chain joins TRBV18 and TRBJ1-5; D is uncertain. V was cut by 0 bases and J by 4 bases, with 7 bases left in between. CDR1 KGHSH and CDR2 LQKENI come from the germline V gene. The CDR3 loop spans 14 amino acids. The CDR3 DNA reads TGTGCCAGCTCACCACCTGATACTAATCAGCCCCAGCATTTT. Amino acids: CASSPPDTNQPQHF.

The table lists this clonotype with a few counts. The V gene is TRBV7-9, the J gene TRBJ2-3; a possible D gene is TRBD1 (5 bases). Trimming pared 5 bases from V and 5 bases from J, leaving 14 bases between. The germline V gene has CDR1 SEHNR and CDR2 FQNEAQ (reference sequence). This CDR3 has 14 residues. The CDR3 sequence: CASSQAGFQDTQYF. The CDR3 nucleotides are TGTGCCAGCAGCCAGGCAGGGTTCCAAGATACGCAGTATTTT.

V gene TRBV6-2 or TRBV6-3 combines with J gene TRBJ1-5; D is possibly TRBD1 (5 bases). This CDR3 region has 16 residues. Trimming took 0 bases from V and 3 from J, leaving 12 bases between them. Germline values: CDR1 MNHEY, CDR2 SVGEGT. DNA for the CDR3: TGTGCCAGCAGTTACTCGCAAGGGGCTTCCAATCAGCCCCAGCATTTT. This translates into CASSYSQGASNQPQHF.

The chain carries TRBV10-3 and TRBJ1-1; D is unclear. Germline CDR1 is ENHRY and CDR2 is SYGVKD. V lost 0 bases and J 1 base, leaving 6 bases between the germline ends. The CDR3 is 14 amino acids. CDR3 residues: CAISESYRNTEAFF. CDR3 sequence (DNA): TGTGCCATCAGTGAGTCGTATCGGAACACTGAAGCTTTCTTT.

V and J are TRBV28 and TRBJ2-2, with D hard to call. The V gene's germline CDR1 is MDHEN and CDR2 SYDVKM. Trimming took off 10 bases at V and 0 bases at J, with 6 bases between the two ends. The CDR3 covers 12 residues. CDR3 in DNA: TGTGCCACCGACACGAACACCGGGGAGCTGTTTTTT. Translating gives CATDTNTGELFF.

This clonotype was seen a handful of times. The chain carries TRBV6-5 and TRBJ2-2; unclear D gene. CDR3 length equals 19 residues. Trimming cost V 0 bases and J 2 bases, with 19 bases left between them. CDR1 is MNHEY and CDR2 is SVGAGI in the germline V gene. The CDR3 spells CASSYSIYTAIKNTGELFF. The DNA for the CDR3 is TGTGCCAGCAGTTACTCGATCTATACGGCAATTAAAAACACCGGGGAGCTGTTTTTT.

This clonotype was detected a few times. The chain couples TRBV30 to TRBJ2-1, with D possibly TRBD2 on 7 matching bases. Per the germline V gene, CDR1 is GTSNPN and CDR2 is SVGIG (reference sequence). The CDR3 has 16 residues. Trimming shortened V by 0 bases and J by 4 bases, and 16 bases separated the two germline ends. The CDR3 DNA reads as TGTGCCTGGAGTGTTGGGGGGGCTAGCTCTTACAATGAGCAGTTCTTC. This encodes CAWSVGGASSYNEQFF.

This clonotype was recorded a few times. J is TRBJ2-3 and V is TRBV7-3, with 7 positions matching TRBD2. CDR3 length: 13 amino acids. After removal of 4 bases from V and 7 bases from J, the junction contained 5 bases not matched to a gene. The germline V gene encodes CDR1 SGHTA and CDR2 FQGTGA. The CDR3 protein is CASSSLTSNTQYF. CDR3 DNA: TGTGCCAGCAGCTCTTTGACTAGCAATACGCAGTATTTT. Together with reference TRBV7-3 and TRBJ2-3, the CDR3 gives the full variable domain: GAGVSQTPSNKVTEKGKYVELRCDPISGHTALYWYRQSLGQGPEFLIYFQGTGAADDSGLPNDRFFAVRPEGSVSTLKIQRTERGDSAVYLCASSSLTSNTQYFGPGTRLTVL.

This clonotype was observed a few times. The genes are TRBV6-5 and TRBJ2-3; TRBD2 aligns across 9 bases. The ends lost 5 bases at V and 4 bases at J; junction bases unmatched: 13. Germline lookup yields CDR1 MNHEY and CDR2 SVGAGI. The length of the CDR3 is 17 residues. CDR3 protein: CASSGGREGLMADTQYF. The DNA of the CDR3 is TGTGCCAGCAGTGGGGGGCGGGAGGGCCTCATGGCAGATACGCAGTATTTT.

This clonotype was seen repeatedly, ten times or more. The chain has TRBV11-3 and TRBJ2-3; D is unresolved. The germline CDR1 and CDR2 sequences are SGHNT and YENEEA. This CDR3 is 13 amino acids long. The V end was cut by 4 bases, the J end by 4 bases, with 9 bases between. The CDR3 reads CASSSDRADTQYF. CDR3 sequence (DNA): TGTGCCAGCAGCTCCGACCGAGCAGATACGCAGTATTTT. The full variable domain, completed using reference TRBV11-3 and TRBJ2-3, is EAGVVQSPRYKIIEKKQPVAFWCNPISGHNTLYWYLQNLGQGPELLIRYENEEAVDDSQLPKDRFSAERLKGVDSTLKIQPAELGDSAVYLCASSSDRADTQYFGPGTRLTVL.

The V and J genes are TRBV6-5 and TRBJ2-2; D gene unclear. Germline CDR1 reads MNHEY; CDR2 reads SVGAGI. Trimming cost V 4 bases and J 4 bases, with 16 bases left between them. This CDR3 has 16 amino acids. This chain's CDR3 is CASSSTGRLLTGELFF. For the CDR3, the DNA is TGTGCCAGCAGTTCCACCGGACGGCTCCTCACCGGGGAGCTGTTTTTT.

This clonotype was seen a handful of times. V gene TRBV6-1 combines with J gene TRBJ2-2, with D perhaps assigned TRBD1 or TRBD2 (5 bases each). Germline assignment: CDR1 MNHNS and CDR2 SASEGT. V lost 4 bases and J 2 bases, leaving 14 bases between the germline ends. CDR3 length: 16 residues. The CDR3 region has the DNA TGTGCCAGCAGTGCGACCGGGACGGATAACACCGGGGAGCTGTTTTTT. Its translation: CASSATGTDNTGELFF.

A word on this clonotype: Germline is not matched at one junction end, which may reflect a read error. This rearrangement joins TRBV29-1 to TRBJ2-1; 8 bases match TRBD2. CDR3 length equals 11 residues. Germline V lookup: CDR1 SQVTM, CDR2 ANQGSEA. DNA of the CDR3: TGCAGCGTTCCCAAAGCTAGCGGGCGGATCTTC. This codes for CSVPKASGRIF.

This clonotype was detected a few times. V and J are TRBV18 and TRBJ2-2, with TRBD1 matching 10 bases. The CDR3 is 18 amino acids. In germline, CDR1 is KGHSH, CDR2 LQKENI. Unmatched junction bases numbered 14, after V lost 4 bases and J lost 6 bases. CDR3 protein: CASSLLPVGTGEPGELFF. The CDR3 DNA sequence: TGTGCCAGCTCACTTCTCCCAGTCGGGACAGGGGAACCCGGGGAGCTGTTTTTT.

This clonotype was picked up many times. The chain has TRBV12-3 or TRBV12-4 and TRBJ1-4; D is possibly TRBD1 (6 bases). This CDR3 has 17 residues. V was pared by 8 bases and J by 8 bases, with 27 bases between. The CDR3 spells CASGTDAYRVGLEKLFF. In nucleotides, the CDR3 is TGTGCCAGCGGAACCGACGCCTACAGGGTTGGGCTCGAAAAACTGTTTTTT.

The rearrangement joins TRBV20-1 to TRBJ2-1; D is unclear. In germline, CDR1 is DFQATT, CDR2 SNEGSKA (reference sequence). Trimming cost V 0 bases and J 11 bases, with 26 bases left between them. The CDR3 consists of 17 residues. The chain's CDR3 is CSARDYQVFREKTQQFF. The CDR3 DNA follows: TGCAGTGCTAGAGACTACCAAGTGTTCAGAGAAAAAACCCAGCAGTTCTTC.

The chain is built from TRBV4-3 and TRBJ2-7, with D possibly TRBD1 on 6 matching bases. The CDR3 sequence is 13 residues long. CDR1 is LGHNA, CDR2 YSLEER, per germline. V gave up 2 bases and J gave up 9 bases, with 14 bases separating them. The CDR3 region is CASSQSPGAAQYF. The CDR3 DNA follows: TGCGCCAGCAGCCAAAGTCCAGGGGCAGCGCAGTACTTC.

This clonotype has a single count. The V gene is TRBV4-3, the J gene TRBJ2-4; 9 nucleotides align to TRBD1. After removal of 0 bases from V and 8 bases from J, the junction contained 5 bases not matched to a gene. CDR1 and CDR2 from the germline V gene are LGHNA and YSLEER. The CDR3 is made up of 15 amino acids. This CDR3 is CASSQDSGQGYIQYF. CDR3 in DNA: TGCGCCAGCAGCCAAGATTCAGGACAGGGGTACATTCAGTACTTC.

This clonotype turned up a few times. This chain connects TRBV28 to TRBJ2-1, with D unclear. The germline V and J ends were trimmed by 3 bases and 0 bases, with 6 bases remaining between them. The CDR3 is 14 amino acids. The germline V gene has CDR1 MDHEN and CDR2 SYDVKM. CDR3 nucleotides: TGTGCCAGCAGTTTTCCGGCCTCCTACAATGAGCAGTTCTTC. Residues: CASSFPASYNEQFF.

The rearrangement links TRBV5-1 to TRBJ2-1; possible D gene TRBD2, 6 bases. V lost 2 bases and J lost 5, with 11 bases in between. The CDR3 loop spans 14 amino acids. Germline CDR1 reads SGHRS; CDR2 reads YFSETQ. CDR3 loop: CASSFGTANNEQFF. The CDR3 coding sequence is TGCGCCAGCAGCTTCGGGACTGCTAACAATGAGCAGTTCTTC.

This clonotype was seen only a few times. The chain links TRBV5-1 to TRBJ1-4; 8 bases are shared with TRBD1. Looked up from germline, CDR1 is SGHRS and CDR2 is YFSETQ. This CDR3 has 16 amino acids. V trimming: 1 base; J trimming: 3 bases; junction bases outside the gene matches: 5. CDR3 amino acids: CASSLNQGASNEKLFF. CDR3 nucleotides: TGCGCCAGCAGCTTGAATCAGGGGGCTTCTAATGAAAAACTGTTTTTT.

The J gene is TRBJ1-4, the V gene TRBV2; no firm D call. The CDR3 runs to 15 residues. V shed 4 bases and J shed 3 bases, with 12 bases lying between them. The V gene's germline CDR1 is SNHLY and CDR2 FYNNEI. The CDR3 loop is CASSVRAQPNEKLFF. DNA of the CDR3: TGTGCCAGCAGTGTAAGGGCGCAGCCTAATGAAAAACTGTTTTTT.